The 14 T cell receptor beta chains in this list originate from one sample, sequenced in a study of shared clonotypes between healthy human individuals. Sequencing was performed with immunoSEQ multiplex PCR; in TCRdb, only in-frame clones are kept and a portion is missing. The data show 950,000 to 1,300,000 clones, approximately 68% seen once. The sample taken for sequencing was memory CD4+ T cells sorted from blood. The subset here: CD45RA-negative fraction. The receptors come from a man aged 18 to 29 in good health.

This clone showed up just a few times. The V call is TRBV10-2, the J call TRBJ2-3, with D hard to call. The length of the CDR3 is 11 residues. CDR1 and CDR2 (germline): WSHSY, SAAADI. V was clipped by 8 bases and J by 2 bases, with 5 bases between them. The CDR3, as DNA: TGCGCCAGCCATTACACAGATACGCAGTATTTT. This encodes CASHYTDTQYF.

This clone was detected a few times. The gene calls are TRBV4-1 and TRBJ2-7, with D unresolved. The CDR3 covers 15 residues. CDR1 is MGHRA and CDR2 is YSYEKL in the germline V gene. Deletions cut 0 bases from V and 4 bases from J, with 13 bases between. The CDR3 coding sequence is TGCGCCAGCAGCCAAGATCAACAGAAGTTATACGAGCAGTACTTC. Protein: CASSQDQQKLYEQYF.

The gene calls are TRBV7-2 and TRBJ1-1; D possibly corresponds to TRBD1 (6 bases). This CDR3 has 14 residues. The germline V and J ends were trimmed by 6 bases and 5 bases, with 16 bases remaining between them. Germline V gene sequence: CDR1 SGHTA, CDR2 FQGNSA. The CDR3 DNA sequence: TGTGCCAGCAGATCCCAACAGGGCTGGACTGAAGCTTTCTTT. This codes for CASRSQQGWTEAFF.

The rearrangement links TRBV7-2 to TRBJ2-7, with 10 bases that match TRBD2. The germline V gene encodes CDR1 SGHTA and CDR2 FQGNSA. CDR3 length: 16 amino acids. The V gene end was trimmed by 1 base and the J gene end by 6 bases; junction bases not matched to a gene: 9. In DNA form, the CDR3 reads TGTGCCAGCAGCTTAGTAGCGGGGGGTACCCCTGTCGAGCAGTACTTC. This translates into CASSLVAGGTPVEQYF.

J is TRBJ1-1 and V is TRBV7-8, with D perhaps TRBD1 (5 bases). Trimming took off 2 bases at V and 5 bases at J, with 15 bases between the two ends. Germline V lookup: CDR1 SGHVS, CDR2 FQNEAQ. The CDR3 is 15 amino acids. The DNA for the CDR3 is TGTGCCAGCAGCTTAAAAGGGGCGCGGATGACTGAAGCTTTCTTT. Its translation is CASSLKGARMTEAFF.

CDR3 in DNA: TGTGCCAGCAGTGGAATCACCTACGAGCAGTACTTC. Translated, it gives CASSGITYEQYF. The V gene is TRBV25-1, the J gene TRBJ2-7; D not resolved. The V end lost 4 bases, the J end lost 2 bases, and 6 bases lay between the germline ends. Germline CDR1 MGHDK, CDR2 SYGVNS. This CDR3 is built from 12 residues.

The genes are TRBV6-5 and TRBJ2-3; D is perhaps TRBD2 (5 bases). This CDR3 contains 14 residues. Germline-derived CDR1 and CDR2 are MNHEY and SVGAGI. With 7 bases removed from V and 2 bases from J, the gap between germline ends came to 13 bases. CDR3 loop: CASTLRGFTDTQYF. For the CDR3, the DNA is TGTGCCAGCACCCTAAGAGGGTTCACAGATACGCAGTATTTT.

This chain uses TRBV6-6 with TRBJ1-1; the D is unclear. The CDR3 has 11 amino acids. The germline gives CDR1 MNHNY, CDR2 SVGAGI (reference sequence). Between the trimmed V and J ends, which lost 4 bases and 6 bases, there was a span of 6 bases. CDR3 in amino acids: CASSSRPEAFF. As DNA, the CDR3 is TGTGCCAGCAGTTCCCGACCTGAAGCTTTCTTT.

This chain links TRBV10-1 with TRBJ2-1; possible D gene TRBD2, 6 bases. The V gene's germline CDR1 is WNHNN and CDR2 SYGVQD (reference sequence). The CDR3 contains 16 residues. Trimming stripped 9 bases from V and 6 bases from J, with 24 bases between. The CDR3 nucleotides read TGCGCCAGTTCTCCCCACCTTACGGGACTCATCAATGAGCAGTTCTTC. It codes for CASSPHLTGLINEQFF.

Concerning this clone itself: This sample includes further DNA sequences coding for the same CDR3. The CDR3 DNA sequence: TGTGCCAGCAGCGTAGGGGGTGCCGAGCAGTACTTC. This translates into CASSVGGAEQYF. The chain has TRBV9 and TRBJ2-7, with D uncertain. V was clipped by 0 bases and J by 6 bases, with 7 bases between them. CDR3 length: 12 residues. The germline gives CDR1 SGDLS, CDR2 YYNGEE.

The chain uses TRBV10-2 and TRBJ2-4; no clear D gene. V was trimmed by 3 bases and J by 4 bases, leaving 4 bases between them. The CDR3 contains 12 residues. Germline V gives CDR1 WSHSY, CDR2 SAAADI. The CDR3 nucleotides are TGCGCCAGCAGTGATTTTAAAAACATTCAGTACTTC. It specifies CASSDFKNIQYF.

The chain uses TRBV9 and TRBJ1-1; the D is unclear. This CDR3 has 13 amino acids. The germline V and J ends were trimmed by 4 bases and 8 bases, with 15 bases remaining between them. Germline V gene sequence: CDR1 SGDLS, CDR2 YYNGEE. As DNA, the CDR3 is TGTGCCAGCAGCCCTCGGGATGGATCCGAAGCTTTCTTT. It codes for CASSPRDGSEAFF.

This clone was observed once. This chain links TRBV6-1 with TRBJ1-5, with unresolved D. CDR3 size: 11 residues. Looked up from germline, CDR1 is MNHNS and CDR2 is SASEGT. V dropped 4 bases and J dropped 5 bases, with 3 bases sitting between them. CDR3 nucleotide sequence: TGTGCCAGCAGTGCCTATCAGCCCCAGCATTTT. This translates into CASSAYQPQHF.

The chain couples TRBV11-2 to TRBJ2-7; D might be TRBD2 (6 bases). Between the trimmed V and J ends, which lost 3 bases and 0 bases, there was a span of 12 bases. From germline, CDR1 is SGHAT and CDR2 FQNNGV. The CDR3 has 15 residues. The CDR3 DNA sequence: TGTGCCAGCAGCTTGGGAGGCTGGGGCTCCTACGAGCAGTACTTC. Its translation is CASSLGGWGSYEQYF. Complete variable domain (other parts from reference TRBV11-2 and TRBJ2-7): EAGVAQSPRYKIIEKRQSVAFWCNPISGHATLYWYQQILGQGPKLLIQFQNNGVVDDSQLPKDRFSAERLKGVDSTLKIQPAKLEDSAVYLCASSLGGWGSYEQYFGPGTRLTVT.